A selection of T cell receptor beta chains follows, all from one sample in a study of T cell repertoires in cytomegalovirus infection. These receptors' antigens are unknown. One entry per CDR3 protein results from TCRdb running MiXCR on the reads. The data show under 150,000 distinct CDR3 sequences, approximately 24% seen once. The sample comprised PBMCs, sequenced either directly or after in vitro stimulation (not recorded which). The receptors shown here come from a human donor in good health (CMV status not recorded). Some clones in this sample may be carry-over from other donors' samples. Both conserved end residues are part of each CDR3. The D gene is left open where the match is weak. Clone size is stated in some rows and not others, as once, few, many or a class when expanded.

TGTGCCAGCAGTCTGACAGGCAATGAGCAGTTCTTC CASSLTGNEQFF few TRBJ2-1 TRBV6-1 -
TGCGCCAGCAGCCATCCGGGACTTTTCTACGAGCAGTACTTC CASSHPGLFYEQYF - TRBJ2-7 TRBV5-1 -
TGTGCCAGCAGCTCCGACCACATGAACACTGAAGCTTTCTTT CASSSDHMNTEAFF many TRBJ1-1 TRBV7-2 -
TGTGCCAGCAGTGATGAGGATCATCAGCCCCAGCATTTT CASSDEDHQPQHF once TRBJ1-5 TRBV2 -
TGTGCCAGCAGTTCATACAGGGCCCAAGAGACCCAGTACTTC CASSSYRAQETQYF few TRBJ2-5 TRBV27 -
TGTGCCACCAGAAACGGACAGGGCAATGAGCAGTTCTTC CATRNGQGNEQFF - TRBJ2-1 TRBV24-1 TRBD1
TGTGCCAGTAGTCCAGGGGGTGGCTATGGCTACACCTTC CASSPGGGYGYTF - TRBJ1-2 TRBV19 TRBD1
TGTGCCAGCAGCTTAGGTCCCAGGGCGAACACTGAAGCTTTCTTT CASSLGPRANTEAFF few TRBJ1-1 TRBV7-9 -
TGTGCCAGCAGCTTGAACTCCGGGAGCATTTATGGCTACACCTTC CASSLNSGSIYGYTF many TRBJ1-2 TRBV7-9 -
TGCAGTGCTAGGGCGACTTACGGGGAGCTGTTTTTT CSARATYGELFF - TRBJ2-2 TRBV20-1 -
TGTGCCAGCAGCGACGGTCATAGCAATCAGCCCCAGCATTTT CASSDGHSNQPQHF many TRBJ1-5 TRBV7-2 -
TGTGCCAGCAGCTTAGATAATATTCGGGATGAGCAGTTCTTC CASSLDNIRDEQFF few TRBJ2-1 TRBV11-3 -